This T cell receptor beta chain emerged from a study of T cell responses to AZD1222 COVID-19 vaccine. Regarding the study as a whole: The study found vaccine-associated CD4 TCRs spanning spike, dominant at 160-218 and 743-854. Breadth and depth of Spike-specific TCRs rose after two AZD1222 doses.

Note on this clone: Its target is not known.

Trimming left V 0 bases short and J 7 bases short, with 9 bases between. The V gene's germline CDR1 is SGHTA and CDR2 FQGTGA. This CDR3 spans 13 amino acids. The method was immunoSEQ multiplex PCR; TCRdb's version includes in-frame clones alone and lacks a portion of them. The table lists approximately 92,000 clones, just over 90% of them singletons, with about 24% in the top ten. V is TRBV7-3 and J is TRBJ1-2; D is possibly TRBD1 (5 bases). This clonotype was obtained from an adult in good health. The input for sequencing was peripheral blood, taken on day 0 of AZD1222 vaccination. CDR3 protein: CASSLTGTGGYTF. In DNA, the CDR3 is TGTGCCAGCAGCTTAACGGGGACGGGTGGCTACACCTTC.